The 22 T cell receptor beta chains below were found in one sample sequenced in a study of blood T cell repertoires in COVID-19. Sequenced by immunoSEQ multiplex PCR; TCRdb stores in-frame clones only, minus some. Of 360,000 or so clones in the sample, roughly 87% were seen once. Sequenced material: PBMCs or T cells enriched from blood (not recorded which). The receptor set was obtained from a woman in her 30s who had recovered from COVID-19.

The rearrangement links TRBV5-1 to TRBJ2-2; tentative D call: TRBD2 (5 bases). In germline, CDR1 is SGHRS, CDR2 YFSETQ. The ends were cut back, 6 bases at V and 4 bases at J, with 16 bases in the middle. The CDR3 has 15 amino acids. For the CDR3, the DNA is TGCGCCAGCACCTCAGCGGAAGGTGGCACCGGGGAGCTGTTTTTT. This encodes CASTSAEGGTGELFF.

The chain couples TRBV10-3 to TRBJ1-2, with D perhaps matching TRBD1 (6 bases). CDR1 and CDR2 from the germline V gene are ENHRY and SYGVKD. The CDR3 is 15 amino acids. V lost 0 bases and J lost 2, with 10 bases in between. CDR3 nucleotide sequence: TGTGCCATCAGTGAGTCGGTGAGGGGGAACTATGGCTACACCTTC. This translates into CAISESVRGNYGYTF.

The CDR3 DNA reads TGTGCCACCGGACAGATTTTACAAGAGACCCAGTACTTC. This codes for CATGQILQETQYF. The rearrangement joins TRBV28 to TRBJ2-5, with D possibly being TRBD1 (6 bases). The length of the CDR3 is 13 residues. CDR1 is MDHEN and CDR2 is SYDVKM in the germline V gene. Trimming pared 10 bases from V and 2 bases from J, leaving 14 bases between.

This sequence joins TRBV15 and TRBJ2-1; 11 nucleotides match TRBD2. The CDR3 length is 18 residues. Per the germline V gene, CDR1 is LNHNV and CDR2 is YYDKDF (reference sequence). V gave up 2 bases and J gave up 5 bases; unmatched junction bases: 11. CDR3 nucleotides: TGTGCCACCAGCAGACGCTCCATAACGACTAGCGGGAACAATGAGCAGTTCTTC. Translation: CATSRRSITTSGNNEQFF.

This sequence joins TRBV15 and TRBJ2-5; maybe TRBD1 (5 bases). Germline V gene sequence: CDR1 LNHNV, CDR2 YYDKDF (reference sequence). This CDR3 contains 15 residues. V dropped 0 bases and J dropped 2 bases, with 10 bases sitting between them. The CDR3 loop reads CATSRDAGPQETQYF. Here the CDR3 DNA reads TGTGCCACCAGCAGAGATGCAGGGCCTCAAGAGACCCAGTACTTC.

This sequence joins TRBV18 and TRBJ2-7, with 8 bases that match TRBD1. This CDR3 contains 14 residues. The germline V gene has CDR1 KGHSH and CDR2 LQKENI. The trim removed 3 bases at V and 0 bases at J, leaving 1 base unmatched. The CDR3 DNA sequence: TGTGCCAGCTCACCGGGACAGGCCTCCTACGAGCAGTACTTC. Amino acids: CASSPGQASYEQYF.

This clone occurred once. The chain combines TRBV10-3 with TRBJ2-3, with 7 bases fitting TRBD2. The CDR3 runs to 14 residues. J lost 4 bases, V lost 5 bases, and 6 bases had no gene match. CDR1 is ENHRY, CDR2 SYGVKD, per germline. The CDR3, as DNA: TGTGCCATCAGTCTAGCGGAGGGGCCAGATACGCAGTATTTT. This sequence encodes CAISLAEGPDTQYF.

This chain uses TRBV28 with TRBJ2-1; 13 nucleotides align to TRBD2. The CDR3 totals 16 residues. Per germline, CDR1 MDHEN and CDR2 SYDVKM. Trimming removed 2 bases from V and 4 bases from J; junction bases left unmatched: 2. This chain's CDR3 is CASSLGTSGKYNEQFF. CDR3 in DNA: TGTGCCAGCAGTTTAGGGACTAGCGGGAAGTACAATGAGCAGTTCTTC.

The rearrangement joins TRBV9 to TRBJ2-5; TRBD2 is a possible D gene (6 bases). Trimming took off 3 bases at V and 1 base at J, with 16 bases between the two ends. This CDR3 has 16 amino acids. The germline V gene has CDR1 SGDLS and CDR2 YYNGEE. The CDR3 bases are TGTGCCAGCAGCGACGGCCGGACTAAGACCCAAGAGACCCAGTACTTC. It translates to CASSDGRTKTQETQYF.

CDR3 region: CASSFGTGGNEKLFF. The CDR3 nucleotides read TGCGCCAGCAGCTTCGGGACAGGGGGCAATGAAAAACTGTTTTTT. V is TRBV5-1 and J is TRBJ1-4; the match to TRBD1 covers 12 bases. The CDR3 loop spans 15 amino acids. The V and J ends lost 2 bases and 5 bases, in that order; junction bases with no gene match: 1. The V gene's germline CDR1 is SGHRS and CDR2 YFSETQ.

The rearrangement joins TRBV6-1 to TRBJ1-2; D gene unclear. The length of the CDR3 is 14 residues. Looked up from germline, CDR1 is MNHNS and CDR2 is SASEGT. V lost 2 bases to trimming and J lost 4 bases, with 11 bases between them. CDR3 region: CASSEREASYGYTF. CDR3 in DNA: TGTGCCAGCAGTGAAAGGGAGGCGTCCTATGGCTACACCTTC.

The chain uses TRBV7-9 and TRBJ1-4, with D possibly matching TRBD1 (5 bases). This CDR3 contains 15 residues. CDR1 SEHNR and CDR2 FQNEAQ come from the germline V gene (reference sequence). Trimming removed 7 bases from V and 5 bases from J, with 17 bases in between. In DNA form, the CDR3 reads TGTGCCAGCACCCCGGAGTTGGACAAGAATGAAAAACTGTTTTTT. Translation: CASTPELDKNEKLFF.

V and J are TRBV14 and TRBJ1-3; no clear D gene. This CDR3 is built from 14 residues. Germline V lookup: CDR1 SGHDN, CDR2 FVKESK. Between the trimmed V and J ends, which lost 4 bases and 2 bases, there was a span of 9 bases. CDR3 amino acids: CASSLLDTGNTIYF. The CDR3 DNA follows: TGTGCCAGCAGCCTACTAGACACTGGAAACACCATATATTTT.

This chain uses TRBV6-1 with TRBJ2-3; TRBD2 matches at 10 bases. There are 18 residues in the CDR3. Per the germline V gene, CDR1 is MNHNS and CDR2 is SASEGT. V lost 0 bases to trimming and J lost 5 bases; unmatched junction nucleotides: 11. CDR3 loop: CASSEARWTSGSLDTQYF. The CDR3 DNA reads TGTGCCAGCAGTGAAGCGCGGTGGACTAGCGGCTCGCTAGATACGCAGTATTTT.

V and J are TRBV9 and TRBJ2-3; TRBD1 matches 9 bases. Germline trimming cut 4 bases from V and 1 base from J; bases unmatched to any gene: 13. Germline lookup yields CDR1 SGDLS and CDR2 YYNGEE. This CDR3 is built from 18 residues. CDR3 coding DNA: TGTGCCAGCAGCACGCCCGGGACAGGGAGTATTCGCACAGATACGCAGTATTTT. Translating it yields CASSTPGTGSIRTDTQYF. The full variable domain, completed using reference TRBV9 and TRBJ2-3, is DSGVTQTPKHLITATGQRVTLRCSPRSGDLSVYWYQQSLDQGLQFLIQYYNGEERAKGNILERFSAQQFPDLHSELNLSSLELGDSALYFCASSTPGTGSIRTDTQYFGPGTRLTVL.

The CDR3 coding sequence is TGTGCTAGTGGTTACCAAACTACAGGGCTGAACACTGAAGCTTTCTTT. This codes for CASGYQTTGLNTEAFF. The chain recombines TRBV12-5 with TRBJ1-1; possibly TRBD1 for D (6 bases). In germline, CDR1 is LGHNT, CDR2 FRNRAP. Trimming pared 4 bases from V and 0 bases from J, leaving 15 bases between. The CDR3 runs 16 residues.

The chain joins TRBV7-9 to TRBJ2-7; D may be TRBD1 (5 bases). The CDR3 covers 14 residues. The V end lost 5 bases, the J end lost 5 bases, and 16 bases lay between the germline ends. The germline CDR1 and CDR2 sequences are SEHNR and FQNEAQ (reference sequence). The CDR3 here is CASSGHSKVDEQYF. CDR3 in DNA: TGTGCCAGCAGCGGACACTCCAAGGTCGACGAGCAGTACTTC. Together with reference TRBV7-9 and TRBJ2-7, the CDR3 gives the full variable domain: DTGVSQNPRHKITKRGQNVTFRCDPISEHNRLYWYRQTLGQGPEFLTYFQNEAQLEKSRLLSDRFSAERPKGSFSTLEIQRTEQGDSAMYLCASSGHSKVDEQYFGPGTRLTVT.

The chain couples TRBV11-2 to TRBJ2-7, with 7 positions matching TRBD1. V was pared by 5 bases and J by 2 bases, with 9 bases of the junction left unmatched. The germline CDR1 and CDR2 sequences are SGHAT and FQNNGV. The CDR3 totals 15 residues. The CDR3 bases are TGTGCCAGCAGCCTCGGGACAGAGATAACCTACGAGCAGTACTTC. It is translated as CASSLGTEITYEQYF.

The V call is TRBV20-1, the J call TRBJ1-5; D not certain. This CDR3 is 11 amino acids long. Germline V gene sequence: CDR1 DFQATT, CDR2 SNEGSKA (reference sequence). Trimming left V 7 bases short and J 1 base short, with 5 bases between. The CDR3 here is CSDSSNQPQHF. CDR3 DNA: TGCAGTGACTCGAGCAATCAGCCCCAGCATTTT.

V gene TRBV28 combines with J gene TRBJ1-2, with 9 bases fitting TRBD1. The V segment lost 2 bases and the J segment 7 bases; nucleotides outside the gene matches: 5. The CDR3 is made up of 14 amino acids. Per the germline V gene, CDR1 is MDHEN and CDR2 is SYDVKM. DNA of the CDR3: TGTGCCAGCAGTTTACGGACAGGGGAGCGTGGCTACACCTTC. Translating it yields CASSLRTGERGYTF.

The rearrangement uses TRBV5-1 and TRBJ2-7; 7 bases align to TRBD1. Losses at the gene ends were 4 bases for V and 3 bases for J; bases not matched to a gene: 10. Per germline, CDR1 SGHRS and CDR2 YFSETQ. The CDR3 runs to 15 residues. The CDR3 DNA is TGCGCCAGCAGCCCGGGACAGTTCTCGTACTACGAGCAGTACTTC. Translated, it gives CASSPGQFSYYEQYF.

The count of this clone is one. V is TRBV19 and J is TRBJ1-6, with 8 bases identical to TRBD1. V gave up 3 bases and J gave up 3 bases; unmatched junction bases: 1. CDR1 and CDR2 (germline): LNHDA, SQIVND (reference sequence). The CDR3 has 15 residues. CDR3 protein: CASSMDRDYNSPLHF. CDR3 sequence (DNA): TGTGCCAGTAGTATGGACAGGGACTATAATTCACCCCTCCACTTT.